Presented here are 2 T cell receptor beta chains from one specimen sequenced in a study of cytomegalovirus exposure and HLA in healthy donors. Both 60 Vbeta primers and 13 Jbeta primers went into the PCR. Generated by immunoSEQ multiplex PCR, the TCRdb table keeps only in-frame clones and is missing some. The sample carries around 160,000 clones, roughly 80% recorded once. Sequenced sample: PBMCs. These receptors all stem from a male donor in good health and CMV-seropositive.

V and J are TRBV10-3 and TRBJ2-7, with a possible D match to TRBD1 (6 bases). Trimming shortened V by 2 bases and J by 0 bases, and 11 bases separated the two germline ends. CDR1 is ENHRY and CDR2 is SYGVKD in the germline V gene. CDR3 size: 15 residues. The CDR3 nucleotides are TGTGCCATCAGTGAGGTCAGGGGCTACTCCTACGAGCAGTACTTC. It encodes CAISEVRGYSYEQYF.

The chain recombines TRBV2 with TRBJ2-7; tentative D call: TRBD1 (6 bases). V shed 6 bases and J shed 3 bases, with 15 bases lying between them. Per the germline V gene, CDR1 is SNHLY and CDR2 is FYNNEI. This CDR3 contains 14 residues. CDR3 loop: CASRAGTTNYEQYF. In DNA, the CDR3 is TGTGCCAGCAGAGCCGGGACAACGAACTACGAGCAGTACTTC.